This T cell receptor beta chain was documented in a study of technical replicates of blood from several donors (TCRdb year 2017). Trimming removed 4 bases from V and 7 bases from J; the gene matches leave 10 bases unexplained. In the germline V gene, CDR1 corresponds to LGHNA and CDR2 to YSLEER. The CDR3, from cysteine to phenylalanine, totals 16 residues. Only the CDR3 DNA is retained, 48 bases long and in frame from the first base. The protocol used for the library was the immunoSEQ multiplex PCR assay. The table was pulled from immuneACCESS by TCRdb, which kept in-frame rearrangements only. Such tables lose some clones; where checked, under half of the loss comes from unresolved V genes, and the rest has no known cause. The sample yields fewer than 60,000 clones; about 93% were counted once. Around 3.9% of the sample goes to the ten largest clones. With regard to this clone: The clone's antigen remains unknown. No much larger clonotype is one base removed from it; base qualities were not supplied.

The sample comprised PBMCs. The receptor was derived from a human donor in good health. Some clones in this sample may be carry-over from other donors' samples. The sequence joins TRBV4-3 to TRBJ2-1; 10 nucleotides in the junction match TRBD2. The nucleotides are TGCGCCAGCAGCCCGTTAGCGGGGGGTTACCCAAATGAGCAGTTCTTC. This gives the protein CASSPLAGGYPNEQFF.